This T cell receptor (beta chain) originates from a study of blood T cell repertoires in COVID-19. On the study more broadly: The United States, Italy and Spain provided the acute and convalescent COVID-19 samples. The cDNA or gDNA used as material had been derived from T cells, B-cell-depleted T cells, or PBMCs.

The cohort comprised adults aged about 18 to 100 years residing in about two dozen US areas. Participant-reported clinical history was the basis for cohort assignment. Libraries were prepared by immunoSEQ multiplex PCR; TCRdb keeps only in-frame clonotypes and omits some of them. The table has around 230,000 clones, around 88% seen once. CDR1 and CDR2 from the germline V gene are SEHNR and FQNEAQ (reference sequence). V dropped 6 bases and J dropped 8; count of bases not matched to a gene: 11. The CDR3 extends over 14 amino acids. The receptor was isolated from a woman aged 40 to 49 with acute COVID-19. This rearrangement joins TRBV7-9 to TRBJ1-2, with TRBD1 matching 8 bases. Material: PBMCs or T cells enriched from blood (not recorded which). The CDR3 loop reads CASSYLSGGWGYTF. CDR3 nucleotide sequence: TGTGCCAGCAGTTACCTATCAGGGGGCTGGGGCTACACCTTC.